Presented here are 19 T cell receptor beta chains from one specimen sequenced in a study of cytomegalovirus exposure and HLA in healthy donors. The PCR ran on 60 Vbeta and 13 Jbeta primers. Sequencing used immunoSEQ multiplex PCR; TCRdb keeps in-frame clones, though not all of them. The table has roughly 90,000 clones, under 80% seen once. Sequencing used PBMCs. These receptor sequences come from a man aged 25-40 years in good health and CMV-seropositive.

This chain joins TRBV5-1 and TRBJ2-1; D possibly corresponds to TRBD2 (7 bases). CDR1 is SGHRS, CDR2 YFSETQ, per germline. V was trimmed by 1 base and J by 6 bases, leaving 17 bases between them. This CDR3 has 16 residues. The CDR3 protein is CASSLNGGGSFNEQFF. In DNA, the CDR3 is TGCGCCAGCAGCTTGAATGGGGGCGGGAGTTTCAATGAGCAGTTCTTC.

The V call is TRBV4-1, the J call TRBJ1-1; no clear D gene. In germline, CDR1 is MGHRA, CDR2 YSYEKL. V shed 0 bases and J shed 11 bases, with 16 bases lying between them. The CDR3 has 14 amino acids. The CDR3 sequence is CASSQDLVVQRAFF. CDR3 DNA sequence: TGCGCCAGCAGCCAAGATCTTGTTGTACAGCGGGCTTTCTTT.

This chain uses TRBV9 with TRBJ1-1, with D hard to call. V shed 3 bases and J shed 11 bases, with 17 bases lying between them. Per germline, CDR1 SGDLS and CDR2 YYNGEE. The CDR3 has 13 amino acids. CDR3 region: CASSEYEGREAFF. The DNA for the CDR3 is TGTGCCAGCAGCGAGTACGAGGGTCGCGAGGCTTTCTTT.

Note on this clone: Germline is not matched at one junction end, which may reflect a read error. The chain combines TRBV9 with TRBJ1-2, with 7 bases matching TRBD1. Germline values: CDR1 SGDLS, CDR2 YYNGEE. The length of the CDR3 is 14 residues. The CDR3 region has the DNA TGTGCCAGCAGCTACGATCACCACAGGGGCGACTACCCCTTC. Amino acids: CASSYDHHRGDYPF.

By proportion, this clone is medium-sized. The sample holds other DNA sequences that translate to the same CDR3. The V gene is TRBV4-3, the J gene TRBJ2-7; D possibly corresponds to TRBD2 (6 bases). The germline CDR1 and CDR2 sequences are LGHNA and YSLEER. There are 15 residues in the CDR3. V gave up 0 bases and J gave up 5 bases, with 14 bases separating them. CDR3 DNA: TGCGCCAGCAGCCAAGAGGCGGGATTAGCTGACGAGCAGTACTTC. Its translation: CASSQEAGLADEQYF.

V is TRBV6-6 and J is TRBJ2-5; a weak D match, TRBD2 (6 bases). Germline V gene sequence: CDR1 MNHNY, CDR2 SVGAGI (reference sequence). The ends were cut back, 5 bases at V and 3 bases at J, with 13 bases in the middle. The CDR3 has 14 residues. The CDR3 coding sequence is TGTGCCAGCAGTACCGCGGGCGGGGAAGAGACCCAGTACTTC. Amino acids: CASSTAGGEETQYF.

The chain uses TRBV5-6 and TRBJ2-5, with TRBD2 matching over 10 bases. Germline assignment: CDR1 SGHDT and CDR2 YYEEEE. The CDR3 totals 15 residues. V lost 0 bases to trimming and J lost 4 bases; unmatched junction nucleotides: 3. The CDR3 loop is CASSLERGGGETQYF. CDR3 nucleotide sequence: TGTGCCAGCAGCTTGGAGCGGGGGGGCGGAGAGACCCAGTACTTC.

V and J are TRBV12-5 and TRBJ1-4, with D maybe TRBD1 (6 bases). V dropped 3 bases and J dropped 3 bases, with 11 bases sitting between them. Looked up from germline, CDR1 is LGHNT and CDR2 is FRNRAP. This CDR3 comprises 15 residues. CDR3 DNA: TGTGCTAGTGGTTTTCCACAGGGTGCTAATGAAAAACTGTTTTTT. This encodes CASGFPQGANEKLFF.

This clone was seen once. The chain links TRBV2 to TRBJ1-5, with D tentatively TRBD1 (6 bases). V was pared by 5 bases and J by 2 bases, with 13 bases between. The CDR3 sequence is 15 residues long. Looked up from germline, CDR1 is SNHLY and CDR2 is FYNNEI. CDR3 DNA sequence: TGTGCCAGCAGTCTACAGGGTTCTGGCAATCAGCCCCAGCATTTT. Amino acid sequence: CASSLQGSGNQPQHF.

The chain combines TRBV19 with TRBJ2-1, with D uncertain. This CDR3 comprises 14 residues. CDR1 and CDR2 (germline): LNHDA, SQIVND (reference sequence). V was trimmed by 5 bases and J by 7 bases, leaving 15 bases between them. CDR3 amino acids: CASSVGRVGNEQFF. The DNA of the CDR3 is TGTGCCAGTAGTGTGGGTCGGGTTGGGAATGAGCAGTTCTTC.

The rearrangement joins TRBV30 to TRBJ2-7, with 7 bases fitting TRBD1. The CDR3 covers 15 residues. Germline loops: CDR1 GTSNPN, CDR2 SVGIG (reference sequence). The V and J ends lost 4 bases and 3 bases, in that order; junction bases with no gene match: 12. CDR3 protein: CAWNSPGQPLYEQYF. The CDR3 DNA follows: TGTGCCTGGAATTCTCCGGGACAGCCCCTCTACGAGCAGTACTTC.

This rearrangement joins TRBV29-1 to TRBJ2-3; TRBD2 agrees at 9 bases. The CDR3 spans 13 residues. The ends lost 7 bases at V and 5 bases at J; junction bases unmatched: 7. Germline V gene lookup returns CDR1 SQVTM and CDR2 ANQGSEA. The CDR3 loop is CSGAGGPRDTQYF. In DNA form, the CDR3 reads TGCAGCGGAGCGGGAGGCCCTCGAGATACGCAGTATTTT.

This rearrangement joins TRBV6-6 to TRBJ2-5, with a weak D call TRBD2 (5 bases). The germline gives CDR1 MNHNY, CDR2 SVGAGI (reference sequence). Trimming removed 0 bases from V and 5 bases from J, with 13 bases in between. This CDR3 spans 15 amino acids. The CDR3 DNA follows: TGTGCCAGCAGTTACTCGAGCGGTAGAGGCGAGACCCAGTACTTC. Protein sequence: CASSYSSGRGETQYF.

The V call is TRBV6-5, the J call TRBJ2-7; D uncertain. This CDR3 is 11 amino acids long. Germline V lookup: CDR1 MNHEY, CDR2 SVGAGI. The V end lost 2 bases, the J end lost 5 bases, and 4 bases lay between the germline ends. Written as DNA, the CDR3 is TGTGCCAGCAGTTACCTACACGAGCAGTACTTC. It is translated as CASSYLHEQYF.

V and J are TRBV12-5 and TRBJ2-6, with 9 positions matching TRBD1. V shed 3 bases and J 4 bases; nucleotides not matched to a gene: 4. CDR3 length equals 16 residues. The germline V gene encodes CDR1 LGHNT and CDR2 FRNRAP. CDR3 sequence: CASGLRTGVGANVLTF. In DNA form, the CDR3 reads TGTGCTAGTGGTTTAAGGACAGGGGTCGGGGCCAACGTCCTGACTTTC.

This clone has a single count. The CDR3 sequence is CASSSGQDNTGELFF. DNA of the CDR3: TGTGCCAGCAGCTCGGGACAGGATAACACCGGGGAGCTGTTTTTT. The chain is built from TRBV5-4 and TRBJ2-2; TRBD1 agrees at 8 bases. Germline V gene lookup returns CDR1 SGHNT and CDR2 YYREEE (reference sequence). The CDR3 extends over 15 amino acids. The V and J ends lost 3 bases and 2 bases, in that order; junction bases with no gene match: 3. The full variable domain, completed using reference TRBV5-4 and TRBJ2-2, is ETGVTQSPTHLIKTRGQQVTLRCSSQSGHNTVSWYQQALGQGPQFIFQYYREEENGRGNFPPRFSGLQFPNYSSELNVNALELDDSALYLCASSSGQDNTGELFFGEGSRLTVL.

On this clone itself: One junction end disagrees with the germline gene, perhaps due to a read error. This rearrangement joins TRBV5-8 to TRBJ1-1; D possibly corresponds to TRBD1 (5 bases). Germline V gene sequence: CDR1 SGHTS, CDR2 YDEGEE. This CDR3 comprises 13 residues. The CDR3 DNA reads TGTGCCAGCAGCTTGGTAGGGACTCCGAGGTTTCCCTTT. Its protein product is CASSLVGTPRFPF.

The J gene is TRBJ2-1, the V gene TRBV4-3; 11 bases fit TRBD2. After removal of 5 bases from V and 6 bases from J, the junction contained 6 bases not matched to a gene. Germline CDR1 reads LGHNA; CDR2 reads YSLEER. The CDR3 has 15 residues. Written as DNA, the CDR3 is TGCGCCAGCAGCTTACTAGCGGGAGCTGCCAATGAGCAGTTCTTC. As protein: CASSLLAGAANEQFF.

As for this clone: One junction end does not reproduce the germline sequence, and a read error may be involved. V gene TRBV5-6 combines with J gene TRBJ1-5; the D gene is possibly TRBD1 (5 bases). The CDR3 contains 16 residues. The germline gives CDR1 SGHDT, CDR2 YYEEEE. The CDR3 region is CASSLGGVQGDQPQNF. The CDR3 DNA is TGTGCCAGCAGCTTGGGGGGGGTTCAAGGGGATCAGCCCCAGAATTTT.